These T cell receptor beta chains were read from a single sample in a study of cytomegalovirus exposure and HLA in healthy donors. Sequenced by immunoSEQ multiplex PCR; TCRdb stores in-frame clones only, minus some. Of some 65,000 clones listed, 75% are singletons. The sequenced sample was PBMCs. These receptors all come from a middle-aged woman in good health and CMV-seropositive. Both conserved end residues are part of each CDR3. Clone size is given for some rows only: seen once, a few or many times, or a class if the clone is expanded.

CDR3 protein: CAFRPGTGAGDQPQHF
clone size: NA
V gene: TRBV10-3
J gene: TRBJ1-5

CDR3 protein: CASMKRGPINNEQFF
clone size: NA
V gene: TRBV19
J gene: TRBJ2-1

CDR3 protein: CASSLRGFSNQPQHF
clone size: once
V gene: TRBV19
J gene: TRBJ1-5

CDR3 protein: CASSPRTGSF
clone size: NA
V gene: TRBV4-1
J gene: TRBJ1-3

CDR3 protein: CASSQEPAGGPRWTGELFF
clone size: NA
V gene: TRBV14
J gene: TRBJ2-2

CDR3 protein: CASSLWGGASNTGELFF
clone size: NA
V gene: TRBV7-2
J gene: TRBJ2-2

CDR3 protein: CASSANAGTGLIQYF
clone size: NA
V gene: TRBV6-1
J gene: TRBJ2-4

CDR3 protein: CASSLGAGELFF
clone size: NA
V gene: TRBV5-1
J gene: TRBJ2-2

CDR3 protein: CASSVRETLSYEQYF
clone size: once
V gene: TRBV2
J gene: TRBJ2-7

CDR3 protein: CASSQITGQVDYEQYF
clone size: NA
V gene: TRBV21-1
J gene: TRBJ2-7

CDR3 protein: CASKQELSSNQPQHF
clone size: NA
V gene: TRBV2
J gene: TRBJ1-5

CDR3 protein: CASSLSGGTNYGYTF
clone size: NA
V gene: TRBV27
J gene: TRBJ1-2

CDR3 protein: CASSPTENRGSGYTF
clone size: few
V gene: TRBV18
J gene: TRBJ1-2

CDR3 protein: CASSTSGGHSSYEQYF
clone size: NA
V gene: TRBV19
J gene: TRBJ2-7

CDR3 protein: CASSIDGGGEQFF
clone size: NA
V gene: TRBV19
J gene: TRBJ2-1